These 29 T cell receptor beta chains share one sample of origin, sequenced in a study of T cells after posttransplantation cyclophosphamide. Treatment was busulfan-fludarabine conditioning, a marrow graft, and cyclophosphamide on days +3 and +4. Profiled with immunoSEQ multiplex PCR; TCRdb holds only in-frame clones, not every one. The sample yields about 27,000 clones, without any singletons. Here the sequenced sample was PBMCs, taken after allogeneic stem cell transplant with posttransplant cyclophosphamide. These receptors all stem from a young adult male patient who received an allogeneic stem cell transplant from a related donor, was CMV-positive, and had no GVHD. Some T cells may possibly be graft donor cells.

This clone was counted ten times or more. This chain joins TRBV19 and TRBJ2-5; no reliable D call. Trimming removed 3 bases at V and 0 bases at J, with 14 bases between. This CDR3 has 16 residues. CDR1 LNHDA and CDR2 SQIVND come from the germline V gene (reference sequence). Here the CDR3 reads CASSILTRRYQETQYF. The CDR3 DNA reads as TGTGCCAGTAGTATCCTGACACGAAGGTACCAAGAGACCCAGTACTTC.

This clone was detected only a few times. The V and J genes are TRBV5-4 and TRBJ2-5, with TRBD1 as a possible D gene (5 bases). The end of the DNA fits TRBJ2-7 better, so the J call may be wrong. Looked up from germline, CDR1 is SGHNT and CDR2 is YYREEE (reference sequence). The CDR3 is made up of 14 amino acids. In nucleotides, the CDR3 is TGTGCCAGCAGCCCTCGTGGGGCCCTCTACGAGCAGTACTTC. Protein: CASSPRGALYEQYF.

At least ten counts were recorded for this clone. The genes are TRBV9 and TRBJ2-5; 9 nucleotides agree with TRBD2. The germline gives CDR1 SGDLS, CDR2 YYNGEE. There are 16 residues in the CDR3. After removal of 4 bases from V and 3 bases from J, the junction contained 10 bases not matched to a gene. In DNA, the CDR3 is TGTGCCAGCAGCTTATTAGCGGGAGAGGGAGAAGAGACCCAGTACTTC. Encoded protein: CASSLLAGEGEETQYF.

This clone was counted many times. The chain employs TRBV5-1 and TRBJ1-4; D call uncertain. V gave up 2 bases and J gave up 2 bases, with 7 bases separating them. The V gene's germline CDR1 is SGHRS and CDR2 YFSETQ. There are 14 residues in the CDR3. CDR3 sequence: CASSFLSTNEKLFF. Here the CDR3 DNA reads TGCGCCAGCAGCTTCTTAAGCACTAATGAAAAACTGTTTTTT.

At least ten counts were recorded for this clone. The genes are TRBV10-3 and TRBJ2-7, with 11 bases identical to TRBD1. With 3 bases clipped from V and 4 bases from J, the junction kept 5 bases outside the gene matches. The CDR3 extends over 15 amino acids. Germline loops: CDR1 ENHRY, CDR2 SYGVKD. The CDR3 is CAISEGGQGVYEQYF. CDR3 bases: TGTGCCATCAGTGAAGGGGGACAGGGGGTGTACGAGCAGTACTTC.

This clone was observed many times. The gene calls are TRBV4-1 and TRBJ1-2; D gene unclear. CDR1 MGHRA and CDR2 YSYEKL come from the germline V gene. Trimming stripped 5 bases from V and 3 bases from J, with 7 bases between. The CDR3 totals 12 residues. CDR3 bases: TGCGCCAGCAGCGGACTTGACTATGGCTACACCTTC. It yields the protein CASSGLDYGYTF.

This clone was recorded at least ten times. This chain joins TRBV7-9 and TRBJ1-3; D is uncertain. Germline CDR1 reads SEHNR; CDR2 reads FQNEAQ (reference sequence). The CDR3 consists of 16 residues. V was shortened by 1 base and J by 2 bases, with 12 bases between the two germline ends. CDR3 sequence (DNA): TGTGCCAGCAGCTTAGGGCCACAGACCGCTGGAAACACCATATATTTT. Its translation: CASSLGPQTAGNTIYF.

This clone was seen repeatedly, ten times or more. The V and J genes are TRBV4-1 and TRBJ2-4, with 13 nucleotides matching TRBD2. Trimming removed 3 bases from V and 1 base from J; junction bases left unmatched: 15. The CDR3 has 21 amino acids. Germline values: CDR1 MGHRA, CDR2 YSYEKL. Here the CDR3 DNA reads TGCGCCAGCAGCCAGCCCCCCATACTAGCGGGGGGGCCGTTTGCCAAAAACATTCAGTACTTC. The encoded protein is CASSQPPILAGGPFAKNIQYF.

The table lists this clone with many counts. The chain carries TRBV27 and TRBJ1-2; 9 bases match TRBD1. Germline CDR1 MNHEY, CDR2 SMNVEV (reference sequence). The CDR3 is made up of 13 amino acids. J lost 5 bases, V lost 8 bases, and 6 bases had no gene match. The CDR3 is CASQGTGSYGYTF. CDR3 nucleotides: TGTGCCAGCCAAGGGACAGGGAGTTATGGCTACACCTTC.

At least ten counts were recorded for this clone. The chain has TRBV5-1 and TRBJ2-7; weak D call: TRBD1 (6 bases). Germline lookup yields CDR1 SGHRS and CDR2 YFSETQ. V was pared by 0 bases and J by 0 bases, with 13 bases between. CDR3 length equals 16 residues. CDR3: CASSLGSGHSSYEQYF. The CDR3 DNA follows: TGCGCCAGCAGCTTGGGTTCGGGACACAGCTCCTACGAGCAGTACTTC. The variable domain in full, with the rest retrieved from reference TRBV5-1 and TRBJ2-7, is KAGVTQTPRYLIKTRGQQVTLSCSPISGHRSVSWYQQTPGQGLQFLFEYFSETQRNKGNFPGRFSGRQFSNSRSEMNVSTLELGDSALYLCASSLGSGHSSYEQYFGPGTRLTVT.

The chain combines TRBV6-6 with TRBJ2-5; TRBD2 is a possible D gene (5 bases). The ends were cut back, 0 bases at V and 12 bases at J, with 14 bases in the middle. Germline V gene sequence: CDR1 MNHNY, CDR2 SVGAGI (reference sequence). The CDR3 has 13 residues. The CDR3 DNA is TGTGCCAGCAGTTACTCGACGACCCACGGGGAGTACTTC. It yields the protein CASSYSTTHGEYF.

This clone has at least ten counts. The rearrangement links TRBV5-5 to TRBJ1-2; 8 bases map to TRBD1. V shed 1 base, J shed 4 bases, and the junction held 6 bases outside the gene matches. The germline V gene has CDR1 SGHKS and CDR2 YYEKEE (reference sequence). The CDR3 totals 15 residues. CDR3 residues: CASSLPGQGVYGYTF. The CDR3 DNA reads as TGTGCCAGCAGCTTGCCTGGACAGGGTGTCTATGGCTACACCTTC.

This clone was found many times. The J gene is TRBJ1-2, the V gene TRBV7-2; D possibly corresponds to TRBD1 (6 bases). The germline V gene encodes CDR1 SGHTA and CDR2 FQGNSA. Trimming cost V 2 bases and J 8 bases, with 15 bases left between them. The CDR3 contains 14 residues. The CDR3 nucleotides read TGTGCCAGCAGCTTAACCGGGCCAAGGGGGGGCTACACCTTC. It specifies CASSLTGPRGGYTF.

This clone was counted a few times. A read error may produce the germline difference seen at one junction end. This same CDR3 is encoded by further DNA sequences in the sample. J is TRBJ2-3 and V is TRBV5-4; TRBD2 matches at 9 bases. Germline lookup yields CDR1 SGHNT and CDR2 YYREEE (reference sequence). This CDR3 is 16 amino acids long. The CDR3 here is CASSPVAGVPTDTQYF. CDR3 in DNA: TGCGCCAGCAGCCCTGTAGCGGGAGTACCCACAGATACGCAGTATTTT.

This clone was counted at least ten times. The chain couples TRBV7-2 to TRBJ2-7; no definite D call. This CDR3 has 15 amino acids. Trimming stripped 1 base from V and 4 bases from J, with 14 bases between. Germline V CDR1 and CDR2: SGHTA, FQGNSA. The CDR3 nucleotides are TGTGCCAGCAGCTTAGTAGCAGCCTCGAAATACGAGCAGTACTTC. Its protein product is CASSLVAASKYEQYF.

Ten or more counts support this clone. V and J are TRBV7-9 and TRBJ2-1, with D perhaps TRBD2 (6 bases). Per germline, CDR1 SEHNR and CDR2 FQNEAQ (reference sequence). The CDR3 is 17 amino acids. Trimming took 6 bases from V and 15 from J, leaving 33 bases between them. Here the CDR3 DNA reads TGTGCCAGCAGTGAGCTGAGTTCGGGGGACCCTTCAATGCAGGCGTTCTTC. Amino acids: CASSELSSGDPSMQAFF.

This clone came up many times. The V call is TRBV28, the J call TRBJ1-4; D may be TRBD1 (5 bases). The V end was cut by 2 bases, the J end by 6 bases, with 10 bases between. The CDR3 length is 14 residues. Germline values: CDR1 MDHEN, CDR2 SYDVKM. The DNA for the CDR3 is TGTGCCAGCAGTTTAGGGGCCTGGGATGAAAAACTGTTTTTT. Protein: CASSLGAWDEKLFF. Together with reference TRBV28 and TRBJ1-4, the CDR3 gives the full variable domain: DVKVTQSSRYLVKRTGEKVFLECVQDMDHENMFWYRQDPGLGLRLIYFSYDVKMKEKGDIPEGYSVSREKKERFSLILESASTNQTSMYLCASSLGAWDEKLFFGSGTQLSVL.

This clone was detected many times. The chain combines TRBV18 with TRBJ2-7, with TRBD1 matching 8 bases. With 3 bases clipped from V and 4 bases from J, the junction kept 11 bases outside the gene matches. This CDR3 comprises 16 residues. CDR1 KGHSH and CDR2 LQKENI come from the germline V gene. The CDR3 nucleotides are TGTGCCAGCTCACCTCAGGGGGCAGGTGGAGGATACGAGCAGTACTTC. Its protein is CASSPQGAGGGYEQYF. Full variable domain (rest looked up from reference TRBV18 and TRBJ2-7): NAGVMQNPRHLVRRRGQEARLRCSPMKGHSHVYWYRQLPEEGLKFMVYLQKENIIDESGMPKERFSAEFPKEGPSILRIQQVVRGDSAAYFCASSPQGAGGGYEQYFGPGTRLTVT.

This clone was counted only a few times. The chain uses TRBV2 and TRBJ2-3, with 7 positions matching TRBD1. After removal of 5 bases from V and 1 base from J, the junction contained 15 bases not matched to a gene. This CDR3 is 18 amino acids long. CDR1 is SNHLY, CDR2 FYNNEI, per germline. The CDR3 loop is CASSRDREQLFRTDTQYF. The CDR3 nucleotides read TGTGCCAGCAGTCGTGACAGGGAACAGCTTTTTCGCACAGATACGCAGTATTTT. Supplemented by reference TRBV2 and TRBJ2-3, the full variable domain reads EPEVTQTPSHQVTQMGQEVILRCVPISNHLYFYWYRQILGQKVEFLVSFYNNEISEKSEIFDDQFSVERPDGSNFTLKIRSTKLEDSAMYFCASSRDREQLFRTDTQYFGPGTRLTVL.

This clone occurred a few times. The rearrangement links TRBV19 to TRBJ2-5; TRBD2 might be the D (5 bases). Near its end, the DNA agrees better with TRBJ2-7, so the J call may be wrong. CDR3 length: 16 residues. Germline V gene data show CDR1 as LNHDA and CDR2 as SQIVND (reference sequence). CDR3 sequence reads: CASSIVATSPTYEQYF. In DNA form, the CDR3 reads TGTGCCAGTAGTATAGTAGCGACGTCGCCTACCTACGAGCAGTACTTC.

This clone has at least ten counts. This sequence joins TRBV19 and TRBJ1-2, with TRBD1 as a possible D gene (6 bases). V lost 10 bases and J lost 6, with 18 bases in between. Germline loops: CDR1 LNHDA, CDR2 SQIVND (reference sequence). There are 13 residues in the CDR3. The CDR3 coding sequence is TGTGCCACCCGACCACAGGGAGCTGATGGCTACACCTTC. Protein product: CATRPQGADGYTF.

This clone was seen more than once but under ten times. The chain couples TRBV7-8 to TRBJ2-5, with TRBD2 matching over 13 bases. The end of the DNA aligns better with TRBJ2-7, so the J call may be wrong. Germline V gene data show CDR1 as SGHVS and CDR2 as FQNEAQ. The CDR3 extends over 22 amino acids. DNA for the CDR3: TGTGCCAGCAGCTTTCAGGACAGGGGGCATGGACTAGCGGGAGATAAGGCCTACGAGCAGTACTTC. Protein sequence: CASSFQDRGHGLAGDKAYEQYF.

This clone was seen ten or more times. V and J are TRBV19 and TRBJ2-7; 8 bases fit TRBD1. V was pared by 3 bases and J by 4 bases, with 5 bases of the junction left unmatched. Germline CDR1 and CDR2: LNHDA and SQIVND (reference sequence). The CDR3 is made up of 14 amino acids. The DNA of the CDR3 is TGTGCCAGTAGTATCCGGACAGGGTCATACGAGCAGTACTTC. Translated: CASSIRTGSYEQYF.

The chain recombines TRBV23-1 with TRBJ1-2; 8 bases fit TRBD1. TRBV23-1 belongs to the ORF category, with a function that is uncertain. Trimming took 0 bases from V and 3 from J; bases not matched to a gene: 9. This CDR3 contains 17 residues. The CDR3: CASSQSGSPGGHYGYTF. DNA for the CDR3: TGCGCCAGCAGTCAATCGGGCTCCCCAGGGGGCCACTATGGCTACACCTTC.

Many counts were recorded for this clone. The chain combines TRBV19 with TRBJ1-3; the D gene is possibly TRBD1 (5 bases). Germline CDR1 and CDR2: LNHDA and SQIVND (reference sequence). CDR3 length: 17 amino acids. Trimming removed 3 bases from V and 2 bases from J, with 17 bases in between. The CDR3, as DNA: TGTGCCAGTAGTATGGGCGCAGGGCCTCTGACTGGAAACACCATATATTTT. As protein: CASSMGAGPLTGNTIYF.

This clone was detected ten times or more. This chain uses TRBV5-6 with TRBJ1-1, with TRBD1 matching over 10 bases. Germline CDR1 is SGHDT and CDR2 is YYEEEE. The junction had 10 bases not matched to a gene; V was cut back by 3 bases and J by 5 bases. The CDR3 consists of 16 residues. This CDR3 reads CASSSTDRGLGTEAFF. CDR3 nucleotide sequence: TGTGCCAGCAGCTCGACCGACAGGGGGCTAGGGACTGAAGCTTTCTTT.

The table lists this clone with many counts. The rearrangement uses TRBV29-1 and TRBJ2-2; 7 bases match TRBD1. V shed 4 bases, J shed 3 bases, and the junction held 5 bases outside the gene matches. CDR3 length equals 14 residues. CDR1 and CDR2 from the germline V gene are SQVTM and ANQGSEA. This chain's CDR3 is CSVATGMDTGELFF. The CDR3 DNA sequence: TGCAGCGTTGCGACAGGGATGGACACCGGGGAGCTGTTTTTT.

This clone was detected ten times or more. This rearrangement joins TRBV18 to TRBJ2-3; 8 nucleotides align to TRBD1. V lost 6 bases and J lost 0; bases outside the gene matches: 5. CDR3 length equals 15 residues. CDR1 is KGHSH and CDR2 is LQKENI in the germline V gene. The CDR3 DNA sequence: TGTGCCAGCTCCCTCCGGACAGGGAGCACAGATACGCAGTATTTT. Translated, it gives CASSLRTGSTDTQYF.

This clone was picked up many times. The rearrangement joins TRBV5-1 to TRBJ2-5; TRBD2 matches at 7 bases. The V segment lost 4 bases and the J segment 3 bases; nucleotides outside the gene matches: 9. CDR1 and CDR2 from the germline V gene are SGHRS and YFSETQ. CDR3 length equals 15 residues. CDR3 protein: CASSGRVADKETQYF. The CDR3 region has the DNA TGCGCCAGCAGCGGGAGGGTGGCGGACAAAGAGACCCAGTACTTC.